Only a few counts were recorded for the clone carrying this TCR beta chain. Antigen unknown. RNA transcripts served as the template for amplifying TCR beta CDR3 regions. First-round RT-PCR of the TCR CDR3 relied on the HTBI primer set. TCRdb fed the multiplex PCR reads into MiXCR, producing one record per CDR3 protein. In the table there are some 380,000 distinct CDR3 sequences, about 13% of which are singletons. The data are from a study of T cells in Graves' hyperthyroidism and ophthalmopathy. Study-wide results and limits: Before onset, by a median of around 6.4 months, the model predicted ophthalmopathy.

V shed 4 bases and J shed 2 bases, with 15 bases lying between them. The germline CDR1 and CDR2 sequences are LGHDT and YNNKEL (reference sequence). The CDR3 is 16 amino acids. Clinical symptoms, serum thyroxine and TRAb, thyroid ultrasound and orbital computed tomography were used for the diagnoses. Sequences were obtained from blood. The clonotype comes from a man aged 25-45 years with Graves' hyperthyroidism that later progressed to Graves' ophthalmopathy. The chain recombines TRBV3-1 with TRBJ1-5, with D hard to call. CDR3 DNA sequence: TGTGCCAGCAGCCCTACTTCCCGGGGAGGCAATCAGCCCCAGCATTTT. The encoded protein is CASSPTSRGGNQPQHF.